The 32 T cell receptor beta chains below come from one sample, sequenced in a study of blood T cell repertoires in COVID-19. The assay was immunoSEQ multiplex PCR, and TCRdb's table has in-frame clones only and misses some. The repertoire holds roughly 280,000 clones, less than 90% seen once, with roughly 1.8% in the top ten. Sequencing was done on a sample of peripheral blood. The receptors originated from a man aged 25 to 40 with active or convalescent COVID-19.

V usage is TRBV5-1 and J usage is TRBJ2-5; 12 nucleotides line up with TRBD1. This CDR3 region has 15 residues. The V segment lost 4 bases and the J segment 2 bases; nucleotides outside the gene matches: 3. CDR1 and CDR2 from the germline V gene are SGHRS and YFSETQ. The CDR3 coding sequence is TGCGCCAGCAGCATGGGACAGGGGGCTCAAGAGACCCAGTACTTC. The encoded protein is CASSMGQGAQETQYF.

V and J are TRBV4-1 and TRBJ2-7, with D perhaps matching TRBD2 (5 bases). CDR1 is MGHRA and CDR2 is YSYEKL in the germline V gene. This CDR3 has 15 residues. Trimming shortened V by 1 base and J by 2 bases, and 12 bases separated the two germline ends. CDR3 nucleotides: TGCGCCAGCAGCCAAGTCAATAGCGAGACCTACGAGCAGTACTTC. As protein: CASSQVNSETYEQYF.

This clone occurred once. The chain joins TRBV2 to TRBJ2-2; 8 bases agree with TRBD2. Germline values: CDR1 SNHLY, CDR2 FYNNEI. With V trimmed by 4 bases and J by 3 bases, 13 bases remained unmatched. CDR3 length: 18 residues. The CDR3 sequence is CASSGSRGVNRDTGELFF. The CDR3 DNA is TGTGCCAGCAGTGGTTCGCGGGGGGTTAATCGGGACACCGGGGAGCTGTTTTTT.

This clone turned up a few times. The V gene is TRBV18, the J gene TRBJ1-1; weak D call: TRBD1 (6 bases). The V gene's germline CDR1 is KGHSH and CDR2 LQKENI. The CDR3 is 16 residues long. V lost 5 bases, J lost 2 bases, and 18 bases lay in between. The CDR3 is CASSISSGGDNTEAFF. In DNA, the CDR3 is TGTGCCAGCTCAATCTCCTCGGGGGGCGATAACACTGAAGCTTTCTTT.

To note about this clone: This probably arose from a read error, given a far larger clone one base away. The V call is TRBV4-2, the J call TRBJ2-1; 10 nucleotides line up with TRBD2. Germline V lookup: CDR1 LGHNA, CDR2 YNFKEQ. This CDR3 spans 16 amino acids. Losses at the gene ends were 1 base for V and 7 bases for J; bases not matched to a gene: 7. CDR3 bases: TGTGCCAGCAGCCAAGCGGCAAGCGGGGGGGGGAATGAGCAGTTCTTC. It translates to CASSQAASGGGNEQFF.

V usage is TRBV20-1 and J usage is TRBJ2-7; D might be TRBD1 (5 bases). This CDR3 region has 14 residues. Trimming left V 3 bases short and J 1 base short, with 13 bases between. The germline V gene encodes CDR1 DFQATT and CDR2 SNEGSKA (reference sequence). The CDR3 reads CSASHTGVSYEQYF. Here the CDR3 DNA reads TGCAGTGCTAGTCATACAGGCGTATCCTACGAGCAGTACTTC.

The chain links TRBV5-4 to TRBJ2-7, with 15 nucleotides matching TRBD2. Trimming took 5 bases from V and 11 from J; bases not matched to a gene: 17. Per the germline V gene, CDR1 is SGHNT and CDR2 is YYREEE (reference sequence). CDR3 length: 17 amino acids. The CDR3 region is CASRTTGSGLAGGLEYF. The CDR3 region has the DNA TGTGCCAGCAGGACGACAGGATCCGGACTAGCGGGGGGGCTCGAGTACTTC.

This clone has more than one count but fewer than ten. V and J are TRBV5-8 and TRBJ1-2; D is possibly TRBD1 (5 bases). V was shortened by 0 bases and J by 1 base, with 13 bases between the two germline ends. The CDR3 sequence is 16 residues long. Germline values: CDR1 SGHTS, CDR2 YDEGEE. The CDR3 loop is CASSLVLDTDNYGYTF. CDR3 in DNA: TGTGCCAGCAGCTTGGTGCTGGACACCGATAACTATGGCTACACCTTC.

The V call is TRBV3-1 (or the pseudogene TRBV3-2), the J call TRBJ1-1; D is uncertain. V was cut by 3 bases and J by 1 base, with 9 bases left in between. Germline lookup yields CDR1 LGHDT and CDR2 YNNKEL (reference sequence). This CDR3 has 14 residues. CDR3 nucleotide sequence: TGTGCCAGCAGCCACCGAGGGCGGAACACTGAAGCTTTCTTT. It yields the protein CASSHRGRNTEAFF.

The CDR3 sequence: CASSRGAQETQYF. The DNA of the CDR3 is TGTGCCAGCAGCCGCGGAGCGCAAGAGACCCAGTACTTC. The rearrangement links TRBV5-5 to TRBJ2-5, with D uncertain. V was clipped by 4 bases and J by 2 bases, with 9 bases between them. The CDR3 loop spans 13 amino acids. Germline V CDR1 and CDR2: SGHKS, YYEKEE (reference sequence).

The CDR3 coding sequence is TGTGCCAGCAGCCCCCCCCGGCGGACAGGGCCCAATGAGCAGTTCTTC. It yields the protein CASSPPRRTGPNEQFF. The chain couples TRBV7-8 to TRBJ2-1; 8 bases fit TRBD1. Losses at the gene ends were 5 bases for V and 6 bases for J; bases not matched to a gene: 12. The CDR3 runs to 16 residues. CDR1 is SGHVS, CDR2 FQNEAQ, per germline.

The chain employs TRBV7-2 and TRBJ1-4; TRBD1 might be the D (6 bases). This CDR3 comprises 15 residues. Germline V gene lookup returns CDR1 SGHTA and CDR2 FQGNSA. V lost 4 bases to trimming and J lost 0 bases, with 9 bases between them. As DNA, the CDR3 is TGTGCCAGCAGCTACGGACAGACAACTAATGAAAAACTGTTTTTT. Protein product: CASSYGQTTNEKLFF. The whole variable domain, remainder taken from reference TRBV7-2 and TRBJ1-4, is GAGVSQSPSNKVTEKGKDVELRCDPISGHTALYWYRQSLGQGLEFLIYFQGNSAPDKSGLPSDRFSAERTGGSVSTLTIQRTQQEDSAVYLCASSYGQTTNEKLFFGSGTQLSVL.

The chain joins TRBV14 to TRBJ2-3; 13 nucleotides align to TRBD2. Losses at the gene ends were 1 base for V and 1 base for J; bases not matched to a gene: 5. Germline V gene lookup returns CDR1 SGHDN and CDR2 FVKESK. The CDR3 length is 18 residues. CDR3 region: CASSQGTSGGVGTDTQYF. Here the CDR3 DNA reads TGTGCCAGCAGCCAAGGGACTAGCGGGGGAGTGGGCACAGATACGCAGTATTTT.

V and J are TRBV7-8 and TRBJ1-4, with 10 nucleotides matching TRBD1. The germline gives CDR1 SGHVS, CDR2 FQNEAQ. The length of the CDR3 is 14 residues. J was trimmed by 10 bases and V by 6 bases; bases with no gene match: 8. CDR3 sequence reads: CASRLTGGFGKLFF. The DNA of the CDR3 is TGTGCCAGCAGGCTGACAGGGGGCTTTGGAAAACTGTTTTTT. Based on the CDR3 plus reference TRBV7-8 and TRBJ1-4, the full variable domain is GAGVSQSPRYKVAKRGQDVALRCDPISGHVSLFWYQQALGQGPEFLTYFQNEAQLDKSGLPSDRFFAERPEGSVSTLKIQRTQQEDSAVYLCASRLTGGFGKLFFGSGTQLSVL.

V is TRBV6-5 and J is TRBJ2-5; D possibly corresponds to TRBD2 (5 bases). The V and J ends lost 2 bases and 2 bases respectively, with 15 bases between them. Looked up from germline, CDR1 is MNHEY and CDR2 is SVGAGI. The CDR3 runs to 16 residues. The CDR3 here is CASSYERGILQETQYF. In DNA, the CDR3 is TGTGCCAGCAGTTACGAAAGAGGGATCCTACAAGAGACCCAGTACTTC.

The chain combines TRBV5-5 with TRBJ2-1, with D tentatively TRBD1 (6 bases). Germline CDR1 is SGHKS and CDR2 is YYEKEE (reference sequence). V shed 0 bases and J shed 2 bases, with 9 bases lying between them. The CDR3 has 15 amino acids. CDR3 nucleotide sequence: TGTGCCAGCAGCTTGGGGGGGCCGACCTACAATGAGCAGTTCTTC. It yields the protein CASSLGGPTYNEQFF.

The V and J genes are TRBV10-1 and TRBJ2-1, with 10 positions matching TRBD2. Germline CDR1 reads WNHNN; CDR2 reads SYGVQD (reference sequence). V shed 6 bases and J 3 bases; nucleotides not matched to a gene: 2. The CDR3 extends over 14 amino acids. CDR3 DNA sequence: TGCGCCAGCAGCCCTAGCGGGGGCTACAATGAGCAGTTCTTC. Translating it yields CASSPSGGYNEQFF.

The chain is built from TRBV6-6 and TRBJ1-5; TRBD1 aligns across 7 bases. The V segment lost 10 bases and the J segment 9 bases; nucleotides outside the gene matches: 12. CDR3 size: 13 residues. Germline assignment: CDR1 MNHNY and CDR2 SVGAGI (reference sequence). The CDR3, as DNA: TGTGCCACGCAACAGGGGATCGAACGGCCCCAGCATTTT. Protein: CATQQGIERPQHF.

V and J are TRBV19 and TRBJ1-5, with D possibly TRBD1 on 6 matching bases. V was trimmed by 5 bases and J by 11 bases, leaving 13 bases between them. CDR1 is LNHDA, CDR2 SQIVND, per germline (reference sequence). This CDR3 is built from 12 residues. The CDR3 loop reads CASSSGQSSQHF. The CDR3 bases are TGTGCCAGTAGTTCCGGACAGTCCTCCCAGCATTTT.

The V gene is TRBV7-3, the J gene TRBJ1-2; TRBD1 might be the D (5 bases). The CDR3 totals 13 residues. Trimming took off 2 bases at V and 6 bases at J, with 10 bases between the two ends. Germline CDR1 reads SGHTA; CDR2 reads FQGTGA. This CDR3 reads CASSLSGWDGYTF. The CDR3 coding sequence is TGTGCCAGCAGCTTATCAGGGTGGGATGGCTACACCTTC.

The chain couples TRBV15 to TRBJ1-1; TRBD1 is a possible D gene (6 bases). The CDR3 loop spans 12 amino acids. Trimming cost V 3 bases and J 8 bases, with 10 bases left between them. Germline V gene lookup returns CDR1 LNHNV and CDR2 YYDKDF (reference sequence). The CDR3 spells CATSRTGGEAFF. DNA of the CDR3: TGTGCCACCAGCAGGACAGGCGGCGAAGCTTTCTTT.

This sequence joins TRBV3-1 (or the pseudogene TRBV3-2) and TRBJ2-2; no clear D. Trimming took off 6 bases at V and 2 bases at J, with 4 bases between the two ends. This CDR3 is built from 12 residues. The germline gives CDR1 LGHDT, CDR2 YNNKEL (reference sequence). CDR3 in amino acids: CASRTNTGELFF. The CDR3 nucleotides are TGTGCCAGCAGAACTAACACCGGGGAGCTGTTTTTT.

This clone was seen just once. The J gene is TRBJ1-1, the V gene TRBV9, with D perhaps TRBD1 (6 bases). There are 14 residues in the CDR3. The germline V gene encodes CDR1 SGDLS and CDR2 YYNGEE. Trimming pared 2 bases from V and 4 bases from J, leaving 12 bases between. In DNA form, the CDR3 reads TGTGCCAGCAGCGTCGATATCAGGGGCACTGAAGCTTTCTTT. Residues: CASSVDIRGTEAFF.

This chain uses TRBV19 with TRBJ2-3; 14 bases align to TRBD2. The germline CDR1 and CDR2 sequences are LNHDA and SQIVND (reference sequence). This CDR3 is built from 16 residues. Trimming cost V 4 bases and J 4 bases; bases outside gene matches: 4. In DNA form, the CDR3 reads TGTGCCAGTAGTACAGGACTAGCGGGGGGTTCAGATACGCAGTATTTT. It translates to CASSTGLAGGSDTQYF.

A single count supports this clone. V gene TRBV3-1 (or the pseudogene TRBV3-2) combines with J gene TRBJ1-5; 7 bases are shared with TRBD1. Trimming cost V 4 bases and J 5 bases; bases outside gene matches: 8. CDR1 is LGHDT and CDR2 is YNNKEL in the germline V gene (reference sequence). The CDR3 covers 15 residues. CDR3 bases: TGTGCCAGCAGCCGAACAGGGGAGGCCTATCAGCCCCAGCATTTT. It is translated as CASSRTGEAYQPQHF.

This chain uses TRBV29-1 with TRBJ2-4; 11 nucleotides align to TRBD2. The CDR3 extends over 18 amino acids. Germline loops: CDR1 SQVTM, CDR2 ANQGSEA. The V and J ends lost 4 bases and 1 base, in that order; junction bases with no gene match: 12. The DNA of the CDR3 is TGCAGCGTTGGCCTCTTGCTAGCGGGGGGTATGGCCAAAAACATTCAGTACTTC. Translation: CSVGLLLAGGMAKNIQYF.

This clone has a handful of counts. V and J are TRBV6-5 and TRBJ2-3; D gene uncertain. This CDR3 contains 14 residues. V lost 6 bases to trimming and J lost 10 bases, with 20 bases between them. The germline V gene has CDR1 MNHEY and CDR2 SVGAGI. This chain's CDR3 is CASRHPSTRQAQYF. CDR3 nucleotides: TGTGCCAGCAGACACCCCTCCACCCGGCAGGCGCAGTATTTT.

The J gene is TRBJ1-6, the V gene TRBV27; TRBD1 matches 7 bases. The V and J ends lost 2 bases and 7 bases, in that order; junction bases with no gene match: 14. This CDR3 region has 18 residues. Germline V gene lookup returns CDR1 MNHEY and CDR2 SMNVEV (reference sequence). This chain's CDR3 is CASSLESGARGRNSPLHF. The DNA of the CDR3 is TGTGCCAGCAGTTTAGAATCCGGGGCCAGGGGGAGAAATTCACCCCTCCACTTT.

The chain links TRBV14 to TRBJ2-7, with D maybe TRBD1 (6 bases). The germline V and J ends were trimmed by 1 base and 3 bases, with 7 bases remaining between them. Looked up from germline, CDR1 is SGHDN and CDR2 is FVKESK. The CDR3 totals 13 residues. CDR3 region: CASSQVQGYEQYF. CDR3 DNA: TGTGCCAGCAGCCAAGTACAGGGCTACGAGCAGTACTTC.

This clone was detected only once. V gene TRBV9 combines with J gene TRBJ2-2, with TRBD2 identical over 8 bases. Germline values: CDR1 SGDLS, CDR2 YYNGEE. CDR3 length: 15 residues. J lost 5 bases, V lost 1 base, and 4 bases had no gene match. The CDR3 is CASSVRRGETGELFF. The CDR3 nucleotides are TGTGCCAGCAGCGTAAGGCGGGGGGAAACCGGGGAGCTGTTTTTT.

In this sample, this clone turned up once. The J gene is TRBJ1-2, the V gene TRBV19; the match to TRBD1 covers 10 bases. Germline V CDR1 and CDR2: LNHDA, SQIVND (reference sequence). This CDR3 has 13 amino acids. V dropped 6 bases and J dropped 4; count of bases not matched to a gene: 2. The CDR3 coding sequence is TGTGCCAGTAGACGGGACAGGGGCTATGGCTACACCTTC. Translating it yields CASRRDRGYGYTF.

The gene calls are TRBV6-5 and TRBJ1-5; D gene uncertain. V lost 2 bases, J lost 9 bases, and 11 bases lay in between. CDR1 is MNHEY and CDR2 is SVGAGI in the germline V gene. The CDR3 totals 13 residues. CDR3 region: CASSYVNSGPQHF. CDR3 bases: TGTGCCAGCAGTTACGTGAACAGTGGGCCCCAGCATTTT.